A single count supports the clone carrying this T cell receptor (beta chain). What it binds is unknown. Sequencing used immunoSEQ multiplex PCR; TCRdb keeps in-frame clones, though not all of them. The sample consists of about 680,000 clones, 70% to 90% of them appearing once. Germline V gives CDR1 LNHNV, CDR2 YYDKDF (reference sequence). V was pared by 5 bases and J by 3 bases, with 12 bases of the junction left unmatched. This CDR3 spans 16 amino acids. The sample is drawn from a study of Ad26.COV2.S vaccination and SARS-CoV-2 variants. Findings and caveats of the study: Total T cell responses were possibly underestimated by TCR breadth and depth analyses. Whether participants received vaccine or placebo, their non-spike TCR breadth was similar.

As for treatment: over 15 received Ad26.COV2.S at low or high dose, single or two shots; 5 received placebo; per-sample allocation not given. Specimens were obtained on day 63 following the first vaccine or placebo injection. An Ad26 vector was used to express Wuhan-strain SARS-CoV-2 spike as the vaccine. The receptor comes from a person aged 18-60 years who received the Ad26.COV2.S COVID-19 vaccine or a placebo. Sequencing was performed on peripheral blood, taken in a trial of Ad26.COV2.S vaccine versus placebo. The chain has TRBV15 and TRBJ1-2, with 7 bases identical to TRBD1. CDR3: CATSRGGAANYYGYTF. In DNA form, the CDR3 reads TGTGCCACCAGCCGAGGGGGCGCGGCAAACTACTATGGCTACACCTTC.